This TCR beta chain stems from a study of beta chain features in type 1 diabetes. Study context: Sorted cells from all samples, numbering almost 110 million, were examined. Study results and limitations: The study found that naive, central memory and Treg TCRB repertoires appeared more similar in patients than in healthy donors. Moderately but significantly shorter TCRB CDR3s were found in Type 1 diabetes patients in all four CD4+ subsets.

Worth noting for this clone: The antigen is undetermined.

Trimming left V 5 bases short and J 3 bases short, with 13 bases between. Germline lookup yields CDR1 SGHAT and CDR2 FQNNGV. This CDR3 is 14 amino acids long. The entirety of the isolated RNA underwent reverse transcription, so expressed TCRB transcripts were sequenced. Repertoires were generated with immunoSEQ multiplex PCR, while TCRdb's copy carries only in-frame clones and drops some. Of about 660,000 clones listed, 11% to 15% are singletons. There was one heparinised blood draw per donor, averaging around 100 mL. Using CD45RO/CCR7/CD25/CD127/CD95/CD27, CD4+ naive, central memory, regulatory and stem cell-like memory cells were sorted.

Specimen: naive CD4+ T cells from blood. V usage is TRBV11-2 and J usage is TRBJ1-1; D gene uncertain. The clonotype comes from a young man with type 1 diabetes. This CDR3 reads CASSPSDMDTEAFF. In nucleotides, the CDR3 is TGTGCCAGCAGCCCTTCCGATATGGACACTGAAGCTTTCTTT.